The T cell receptor (beta chain) described here comes from a study of CD8 T cells in Susac syndrome. V was trimmed by 6 bases and J by 5 bases, leaving 10 bases between them. Germline V gene data show CDR1 as SQVTM and CDR2 as ANQGSEA. The CDR3 extends over 11 amino acids. It was with random hexamers that about 0.45 to 1 ug RNA was reverse transcribed. TCRdb fed the immunoSEQ multiplex PCR reads into MiXCR, producing one record per CDR3 protein. In the table there are around 130,000 distinct CDR3 sequences, roughly 94% of which are singletons. The origin of this receptor is a human donor with multiple sclerosis. The sequenced sample consisted of CD4+ T cells from PBMCs. This chain joins TRBV29-1 and TRBJ2-5; tentatively, D is TRBD2 (6 bases). The chain's CDR3 is CSVAREETQYF. In nucleotides, the CDR3 is TGCAGCGTGGCCCGGGAGGAGACCCAGTACTTC. Based on the CDR3 plus reference TRBV29-1 and TRBJ2-5, the full variable domain is SAVISQKPSRDICQRGTSLTIQCQVDSQVTMMFWYRQQPGQSLTLIATANQGSEATYESGFVIDKFPISRPNLTFSTLTVSNMSPEDSSIYLCSVAREETQYFGPGTRLLVL.